These 32 T cell receptor beta chains were sequenced from one sample in a study of CD8+ T cells in alopecia areata. RNA was extracted and reverse transcribed into cDNA as the sequencing template. TCRdb's table, derived via immunoSEQ multiplex PCR, lists solely in-frame clones and lacks some. Here the sample spans approximately 100,000 clones, 70% to 90% being singletons. Treatment given: oral pan-JAK inhibitor, 5-10 mg twice daily. The sample was CD8+ T cells sorted from blood, taken between weeks 30 and 35, from a patient treated with tofacitinib. Receptor source: a human donor with alopecia areata.

DNA for the CDR3: TGTGCCAGCAGCCGGGGGGCGGGGAGCACAGATACGCAGTATTTT. This codes for CASSRGAGSTDTQYF. The gene calls are TRBV6-5 and TRBJ2-3; perhaps TRBD2 as D (7 bases). CDR1 is MNHEY and CDR2 is SVGAGI in the germline V gene. V lost 6 bases and J 0 bases, leaving 13 bases between the germline ends. CDR3 size: 15 residues.

As for this clone: The sample holds other DNA sequences that translate to the same CDR3. This chain links TRBV5-1 with TRBJ1-1, with no clear D. This CDR3 is built from 12 residues. Germline V gene sequence: CDR1 SGHRS, CDR2 YFSETQ. V shed 5 bases and J shed 1 base, with 6 bases lying between them. The chain's CDR3 is CASSWGNTEAFF. CDR3 coding DNA: TGCGCCAGCAGTTGGGGGAACACTGAAGCTTTCTTT.

This clone was observed a single time. One end of the junction is discordant with germline, which a read error may explain. This chain connects TRBV6-5 to TRBJ2-7, with D possibly being TRBD2 (6 bases). The CDR3 loop spans 16 amino acids. Looked up from germline, CDR1 is MNHEY and CDR2 is SVGAGI. The CDR3 region is CASSYSNWDWNYKQYF. For the CDR3, the DNA is TGTGCCAGCAGTTACTCGAATTGGGACTGGAACTACAAGCAGTACTTC.

V is TRBV9 and J is TRBJ2-7, with a weak D call TRBD1 (6 bases). V was shortened by 0 bases and J by 3 bases, with 10 bases between the two germline ends. This CDR3 is 14 amino acids long. Per germline, CDR1 SGDLS and CDR2 YYNGEE. In DNA form, the CDR3 reads TGTGCCAGCAGCGTAGTAGGGGACAACTACGAGCAGTACTTC. Its translation: CASSVVGDNYEQYF.

The rearrangement links TRBV9 to TRBJ2-7; 7 bases match TRBD1. Trimming took 3 bases from V and 0 from J; bases not matched to a gene: 6. The CDR3 is made up of 15 amino acids. Per the germline V gene, CDR1 is SGDLS and CDR2 is YYNGEE. The CDR3 DNA is TGTGCCAGCAGCGCCCGACAGGGACCCTCCTACGAGCAGTACTTC. Amino acid sequence: CASSARQGPSYEQYF.

The V call is TRBV15, the J call TRBJ2-1, with 10 positions matching TRBD2. This CDR3 is 19 amino acids long. Germline CDR1 is LNHNV and CDR2 is YYDKDF (reference sequence). J gave up 10 bases and V 0 bases, and 18 bases lay outside the gene matches. CDR3 DNA sequence: TGTGCCACCAGCAGAGACCCCCCTCGGACTAGCGGACCCACAGCGGAGCAGTTCTTC. This sequence encodes CATSRDPPRTSGPTAEQFF.

This chain links TRBV2 with TRBJ2-3; D gene uncertain. The ends were cut back, 6 bases at V and 11 bases at J, with 6 bases in the middle. The CDR3 loop spans 9 amino acids. Germline V gene sequence: CDR1 SNHLY, CDR2 FYNNEI. CDR3 sequence (DNA): TGTGCCAGCAGCCCGGGGCAGTATTTT. Translated: CASSPGQYF.

This sequence joins TRBV19 and TRBJ1-5; TRBD1 agrees at 11 bases. The CDR3 sequence is 18 residues long. V gave up 3 bases and J gave up 0 bases; unmatched junction bases: 7. Germline V CDR1 and CDR2: LNHDA, SQIVND (reference sequence). The CDR3 protein is CASSISGTGGYSNQPQHF. The CDR3 nucleotides read TGTGCCAGTAGTATCTCCGGGACAGGGGGTTATAGCAATCAGCCCCAGCATTTT.

The chain is built from TRBV27 and TRBJ2-7; the match to TRBD2 covers 11 bases. V lost 6 bases to trimming and J lost 2 bases; unmatched junction nucleotides: 6. Germline loops: CDR1 MNHEY, CDR2 SMNVEV (reference sequence). The CDR3 is 15 amino acids. CDR3 in amino acids: CASSQGTSGTYEQYF. The CDR3 coding sequence is TGTGCCAGCAGCCAAGGGACTAGCGGCACCTACGAGCAGTACTTC.

This sequence joins TRBV7-6 and TRBJ2-2, with D uncertain. Germline V gene lookup returns CDR1 SGHVS and CDR2 FNYEAQ. V shed 0 bases and J shed 4 bases, with 6 bases lying between them. The CDR3 contains 14 residues. CDR3 loop: CASSLAGPTGELFF. The CDR3 DNA sequence: TGTGCCAGCAGCTTAGCGGGTCCCACCGGGGAGCTGTTTTTT.

The table lists this clone with a few counts. The chain is built from TRBV7-8 and TRBJ2-1; D ambiguous. CDR1 and CDR2 from the germline V gene are SGHVS and FQNEAQ. The CDR3 has 12 residues. CDR3 loop: CVGTGSYNEQFF. For the CDR3, the DNA is TGTGTGGGTACCGGGTCCTACAATGAGCAGTTCTTC.

V usage is TRBV19 and J usage is TRBJ2-1; no clear D. Germline V lookup: CDR1 LNHDA, CDR2 SQIVND (reference sequence). CDR3 length equals 11 residues. With 10 bases removed from V and 8 bases from J, the gap between germline ends came to 12 bases. The CDR3 coding sequence is TGTGCCACCCGGAGCCTGCATGAGCAGTTCTTC. Translated, it gives CATRSLHEQFF.

V is TRBV27 and J is TRBJ2-7; D remains unclear. The CDR3 length is 15 residues. Germline V gene data show CDR1 as MNHEY and CDR2 as SMNVEV (reference sequence). Trimming removed 0 bases at V and 2 bases at J, with 11 bases between. The CDR3 spells CASSLSPSSPYEQYF. The CDR3, as DNA: TGTGCCAGCAGTTTATCCCCCTCGTCCCCCTACGAGCAGTACTTC.

This chain connects TRBV27 to TRBJ1-2, with no clear D. Per the germline V gene, CDR1 is MNHEY and CDR2 is SMNVEV (reference sequence). Trimming pared 0 bases from V and 3 bases from J, leaving 26 bases between. The CDR3 runs to 20 residues. CDR3 nucleotides: TGTGCCAGCAGTTTATCCAGTTCGTTTTTCGGCCCTCCTGGCGACTATGGCTACACCTTC. As protein: CASSLSSSFFGPPGDYGYTF.

This chain links TRBV5-1 with TRBJ2-3, with D perhaps matching TRBD2 (7 bases). The CDR3 covers 15 residues. Per the germline V gene, CDR1 is SGHRS and CDR2 is YFSETQ. The V end was cut by 0 bases, the J end by 4 bases, with 12 bases between. The CDR3 here is CASSLEGGRADTQYF. As DNA, the CDR3 is TGCGCCAGCAGCTTGGAGGGGGGGCGCGCAGATACGCAGTATTTT.

This chain joins TRBV7-9 and TRBJ2-7, with 11 bases identical to TRBD1. CDR3 length: 15 amino acids. Germline V gene lookup returns CDR1 SEHNR and CDR2 FQNEAQ (reference sequence). V shed 5 bases, J shed 4 bases, and the junction held 7 bases outside the gene matches. CDR3 residues: CASSHGTGGLYEQYF. CDR3 sequence (DNA): TGTGCCAGCAGCCATGGGACAGGGGGTCTTTACGAGCAGTACTTC.

This sequence joins TRBV4-1 and TRBJ2-1, with 10 bases identical to TRBD2. CDR1 MGHRA and CDR2 YSYEKL come from the germline V gene. The CDR3 is 15 residues long. Trimming took 4 bases from V and 6 from J; bases not matched to a gene: 6. DNA for the CDR3: TGCGCCAGCAGCCCATTAGCGGGAGGAAGCAATGAGCAGTTCTTC. It encodes CASSPLAGGSNEQFF.

J is TRBJ2-7 and V is TRBV7-9; 8 bases are a match to TRBD1. The CDR3 is made up of 14 amino acids. V shed 4 bases and J 3 bases; nucleotides not matched to a gene: 5. Germline V lookup: CDR1 SEHNR, CDR2 FQNEAQ (reference sequence). The CDR3: CASSSGQAIYEQYF. CDR3 DNA: TGTGCCAGCAGCTCGGGACAGGCGATCTACGAGCAGTACTTC.

This sequence joins TRBV5-1 and TRBJ2-7, with TRBD2 matching 16 bases. V lost 3 bases, J lost 4 bases, and 1 base stayed unmatched. The germline V gene encodes CDR1 SGHRS and CDR2 YFSETQ. The CDR3 has 15 residues. CDR3 DNA sequence: TGCGCCAGCAGCTCGGGACTAGCGGGAGGGTACGAGCAGTACTTC. This codes for CASSSGLAGGYEQYF.

The CDR3 bases are TGCAGCGTCACTCGACCAAGCTCCTACAATGAGCAGTTCTTC. The encoded protein is CSVTRPSSYNEQFF. This rearrangement joins TRBV29-1 to TRBJ2-1; D not resolved. Germline V gives CDR1 SQVTM, CDR2 ANQGSEA. This CDR3 spans 14 amino acids. The germline V and J ends were trimmed by 6 bases and 0 bases, with 12 bases remaining between them.

This clone was recorded once. The chain links TRBV7-9 to TRBJ2-7; 11 bases fit TRBD1. The trim removed 4 bases at V and 2 bases at J, leaving 4 bases unmatched. This CDR3 has 15 amino acids. The germline V gene has CDR1 SEHNR and CDR2 FQNEAQ (reference sequence). In nucleotides, the CDR3 is TGTGCCAGCAGCTCAGGACAGGGGGCTCCCTACGAGCAGTACTTC. Translating gives CASSSGQGAPYEQYF. Filled out from reference TRBV7-9 and TRBJ2-7, the complete variable domain reads DTGVSQNPRHKITKRGQNVTFRCDPISEHNRLYWYRQTLGQGPEFLTYFQNEAQLEKSRLLSDRFSAERPKGSFSTLEIQRTEQGDSAMYLCASSSGQGAPYEQYFGPGTRLTVT.

This chain joins TRBV20-1 and TRBJ2-7; D is unresolved. The V end was cut by 3 bases, the J end by 2 bases, with 5 bases between. Germline V gene data show CDR1 as DFQATT and CDR2 as SNEGSKA (reference sequence). The CDR3 runs to 11 residues. CDR3 residues: CSASDPYEQYF. In DNA, the CDR3 is TGCAGTGCTAGCGACCCCTACGAGCAGTACTTC.

This clone was recorded only once. This chain uses TRBV2 with TRBJ2-1, with TRBD2 matching over 13 bases. The CDR3 totals 19 residues. V shed 7 bases and J 0 bases; nucleotides not matched to a gene: 12. The germline V gene encodes CDR1 SNHLY and CDR2 FYNNEI. CDR3 DNA: TGTGCCAGCACCCAGACACTAGCGGGAGGGACTCACTCCTACAATGAGCAGTTCTTC. It encodes CASTQTLAGGTHSYNEQFF.

The V and J genes are TRBV10-3 and TRBJ2-3, with D perhaps matching TRBD1 (6 bases). Trimming cost V 6 bases and J 3 bases, with 19 bases left between them. CDR3 length: 16 amino acids. CDR1 ENHRY and CDR2 SYGVKD come from the germline V gene. As DNA, the CDR3 is TGTGCCATCAGCTTACGGGACACTCGATCGACAGATACGCAGTATTTT. This sequence encodes CAISLRDTRSTDTQYF.

The chain couples TRBV29-1 to TRBJ2-2; D is undetermined. The CDR3 totals 14 residues. V was pared by 3 bases and J by 4 bases, with 12 bases between. Germline lookup yields CDR1 SQVTM and CDR2 ANQGSEA. This CDR3 is CSVDSPLGTGELFF. CDR3 bases: TGCAGCGTTGATTCTCCCCTAGGCACCGGGGAGCTGTTTTTT.

For the CDR3, the DNA is TGCGCCAGCAGCTTGGTTGGCCCCTGGTCCTACGAGCAGTACTTC. The encoded protein is CASSLVGPWSYEQYF. V and J are TRBV5-1 and TRBJ2-5, with unresolved D. TRBJ2-7 matches the DNA end more closely, so the J call is doubtful. Germline V CDR1 and CDR2: SGHRS, YFSETQ. The CDR3 runs 15 residues.

This clone appeared a few times. The gene calls are TRBV12-5 and TRBJ2-1; D is unclear. V was clipped by 1 base and J by 3 bases, with 7 bases between them. The CDR3 is 14 amino acids. CDR1 is LGHNT and CDR2 is FRNRAP in the germline V gene. CDR3 nucleotides: TGTGCTAGTGGTTTGGCACGCAACTACAATGAGCAGTTCTTC. Translated, it gives CASGLARNYNEQFF.

Written as DNA, the CDR3 is TGCGCCAGCAGCCAAGAACTAGCGGGCTACAATGAGCAGTTCTTC. It specifies CASSQELAGYNEQFF. The J gene is TRBJ2-1, the V gene TRBV4-1; 9 nucleotides align to TRBD2. Germline CDR1 and CDR2: MGHRA and YSYEKL. Trimming cost V 0 bases and J 3 bases; bases outside gene matches: 0. The CDR3 covers 15 residues.

This clone was seen only once. V usage is TRBV19 and J usage is TRBJ2-1; D gene ambiguous. Between the trimmed V and J ends, which lost 3 bases and 2 bases, there was a span of 14 bases. Germline values: CDR1 LNHDA, CDR2 SQIVND (reference sequence). The CDR3 runs 16 residues. DNA of the CDR3: TGTGCCAGTAGTATTTCTGAAGGCTCTCCCTACAATGAGCAGTTCTTC. Translating it yields CASSISEGSPYNEQFF.

In this sample, this clone turned up a few times. The chain carries TRBV29-1 and TRBJ2-7, with D tentatively TRBD1 (6 bases). The germline V and J ends were trimmed by 3 bases and 3 bases, with 12 bases remaining between them. CDR1 is SQVTM, CDR2 ANQGSEA, per germline. The CDR3 is made up of 13 amino acids. The CDR3 spells CSVDLTGNYEQYF. In DNA, the CDR3 is TGCAGCGTTGACCTGACAGGCAACTACGAGCAGTACTTC.

The J gene is TRBJ1-2, the V gene TRBV29-1; 7 bases are shared with TRBD1. This CDR3 is built from 14 residues. Germline V gene data show CDR1 as SQVTM and CDR2 as ANQGSEA. V was clipped by 3 bases and J by 1 base; unmatched bases: 5. CDR3 loop: CSVDRGTDNYGYTF. The CDR3 DNA reads TGCAGCGTTGACCGGGGGACAGATAACTATGGCTACACCTTC.

This CDR3 is CASSSDPGLAGGPYEQYF. The CDR3 DNA reads TGCGCCAGCAGCTCCGACCCGGGACTAGCGGGAGGGCCCTACGAGCAGTACTTC. This chain connects TRBV5-1 to TRBJ2-7; 16 bases agree with TRBD2. The CDR3 is 18 residues long. J lost 2 bases, V lost 3 bases, and 8 bases had no gene match. In germline, CDR1 is SGHRS, CDR2 YFSETQ.